The 30 T cell receptor beta chains reported below all come from one sample, sequenced in a study of human T cells and chemical hapten exposure. Via MiXCR, TCRdb re-called the RACE reads, giving one row per CDR3 protein. The sample records 99,000 or so distinct CDR3 sequences, 34% being singletons. Time point noted: patch test 3, about 24 weeks after DPC sensitization. Described treatment: therapeutic diphenylcyclopropenone sensitization with weekly scalp DPC. Sequencing was performed on whole blood, taken in connection with sensitization to the hapten diphenylcyclopropenone (DPC). These receptors originate from a man aged 35 to 55 with alopecia areata. Some clones in this sample may be carry-over from other donors' samples.

This rearrangement joins TRBV12-3 or TRBV12-4 to TRBJ1-2; perhaps TRBD1 as D (5 bases). Trimming took 1 base from V and 7 from J, leaving 13 bases between them. This CDR3 has 14 residues. The CDR3 loop reads CASSLVQGVGGYTF. The CDR3 coding sequence is TGTGCCAGCAGTTTAGTCCAGGGAGTGGGTGGCTACACCTTC.

The rearrangement links TRBV30 to TRBJ2-1; 13 bases fit TRBD2. This CDR3 has 15 residues. Germline V lookup: CDR1 GTSNPN, CDR2 SVGIG (reference sequence). J was trimmed by 9 bases and V by 2 bases; bases with no gene match: 7. The CDR3 coding sequence is TGTGCCTGGAGTATAACTAGCGGGAGGGGTAGTGAGCAGTTCTTC. Its translation: CAWSITSGRGSEQFF.

This sequence joins TRBV29-1 and TRBJ2-3; no reliable D call. CDR1 is SQVTM and CDR2 is ANQGSEA in the germline V gene. This CDR3 is built from 15 residues. The ends were cut back, 4 bases at V and 0 bases at J, with 14 bases in the middle. CDR3 nucleotides: TGCAGCGTTGGGGGAAGGGTATCTAGCACAGATACGCAGTATTTT. It is translated as CSVGGRVSSTDTQYF.

The chain joins TRBV5-1 to TRBJ2-5; 7 bases fit TRBD1. The CDR3 is 14 residues long. After removal of 2 bases from V and 5 bases from J, the junction contained 6 bases not matched to a gene. Germline-derived CDR1 and CDR2 are SGHRS and YFSETQ. CDR3 in amino acids: CASSFSTGPETQYF. In nucleotides, the CDR3 is TGCGCCAGCAGCTTCTCGACAGGGCCGGAGACCCAGTACTTC.

The chain carries TRBV9 and TRBJ2-1, with D tentatively TRBD1 (5 bases). Germline V CDR1 and CDR2: SGDLS, YYNGEE. Trimming stripped 0 bases from V and 8 bases from J, with 24 bases between. CDR3 length equals 18 residues. CDR3: CASSVVGVGDSGLHEQFF. CDR3 DNA: TGTGCCAGCAGCGTAGTTGGTGTAGGTGACAGTGGTCTGCATGAGCAGTTCTTC.

This sequence joins TRBV12-3 or TRBV12-4 and TRBJ1-1, with D maybe TRBD1 (6 bases). V gave up 6 bases and J gave up 5 bases, with 19 bases separating them. This CDR3 is built from 15 residues. CDR3 protein: CASSQSGGVRTEAFF. CDR3 sequence (DNA): TGTGCCAGCAGCCAGTCGGGGGGCGTTCGAACTGAAGCTTTCTTT.

The rearrangement uses TRBV27 and TRBJ1-1, with 8 bases matching TRBD1. CDR1 is MNHEY, CDR2 SMNVEV, per germline (reference sequence). Germline trimming cut 3 bases from V and 4 bases from J; bases unmatched to any gene: 4. CDR3 length: 14 residues. DNA for the CDR3: TGTGCCAGCAGTTTCACCGACAGGGGCACTGAAGCTTTCTTT. It is translated as CASSFTDRGTEAFF.

The gene calls are TRBV10-3 and TRBJ2-5; 7 nucleotides line up with TRBD1. This CDR3 contains 13 residues. Germline-derived CDR1 and CDR2 are ENHRY and SYGVKD. After removal of 7 bases from V and 3 bases from J, the junction contained 5 bases not matched to a gene. The CDR3 region has the DNA TGTGCCATCACCTGGGACAGAGAAGAGACCCAGTACTTC. It is translated as CAITWDREETQYF.

V and J are TRBV7-2 and TRBJ2-4; D remains ambiguous. Trimming stripped 5 bases from V and 7 bases from J, with 9 bases between. Germline V gene lookup returns CDR1 SGHTA and CDR2 FQGNSA. This CDR3 is 12 amino acids long. The CDR3 DNA is TGTGCCAGCAGCCGGTGGCCCAACATTCAGTACTTC. Amino acids: CASSRWPNIQYF.

The CDR3 nucleotides read TGTGCCAGCAGCTTAGAGTTTTGGGGGGGACAGGGCATAGGCTACACCTTC. Translating gives CASSLEFWGGQGIGYTF. The J gene is TRBJ1-2, the V gene TRBV7-2, with TRBD1 identical over 9 bases. This CDR3 spans 17 amino acids. V shed 1 base, J shed 8 bases, and the junction held 14 bases outside the gene matches. Germline values: CDR1 SGHTA, CDR2 FQGNSA.

The rearrangement joins TRBV14 to TRBJ1-3; no clear D gene. This CDR3 comprises 16 residues. Trimming took off 0 bases at V and 2 bases at J, with 11 bases between the two ends. Germline V gene sequence: CDR1 SGHDN, CDR2 FVKESK. The CDR3 DNA reads as TGTGCCAGCAGCCAAGATGCGGGAACCCCTGGAAACACCATATATTTT. Encoded protein: CASSQDAGTPGNTIYF.

The V gene is TRBV7-9, the J gene TRBJ2-2; TRBD2 aligns across 8 bases. The V gene end was trimmed by 3 bases and the J gene end by 5 bases; junction bases not matched to a gene: 8. In germline, CDR1 is SEHNR, CDR2 FQNEAQ (reference sequence). The CDR3 covers 16 residues. CDR3 in DNA: TGTGCCAGCAGCTTCTCTAGCGGGTCCGGGACCGGGGAGCTGTTTTTT. Protein product: CASSFSSGSGTGELFF.

The chain couples TRBV28 to TRBJ1-1, with TRBD1 matching over 7 bases. Germline lookup yields CDR1 MDHEN and CDR2 SYDVKM. The ends lost 6 bases at V and 7 bases at J; junction bases unmatched: 11. The CDR3 spans 14 residues. The CDR3 region is CASRMTGLRSEAFF. CDR3 coding DNA: TGTGCCAGCAGAATGACAGGGCTTAGGAGTGAAGCTTTCTTT.

This clonotype was seen a handful of times. The chain couples TRBV9 to TRBJ2-6; the match to TRBD1 covers 8 bases. Looked up from germline, CDR1 is SGDLS and CDR2 is YYNGEE. V was pared by 0 bases and J by 4 bases, with 9 bases of the junction left unmatched. The CDR3 spans 18 residues. The CDR3 DNA is TGTGCCAGCAGCGTAGGAGTAGGACAGGGCTCCGGGGCCAACGTCCTGACTTTC. It codes for CASSVGVGQGSGANVLTF.

V gene TRBV27 combines with J gene TRBJ2-2; D ambiguous. The V gene lost 7 bases and the J gene lost 4 bases, with 13 bases spanning the gap. Germline V gene data show CDR1 as MNHEY and CDR2 as SMNVEV (reference sequence). The CDR3 loop spans 14 amino acids. The CDR3 here is CASNSGSATGELFF. As DNA, the CDR3 is TGTGCCAGCAACTCCGGGTCCGCCACCGGGGAGCTGTTTTTT.

This clonotype has just a few counts. The genes are TRBV7-2 and TRBJ2-3; 12 nucleotides agree with TRBD2. Trimming removed 1 base from V and 2 bases from J; junction bases left unmatched: 19. CDR3 length equals 22 residues. Germline CDR1 reads SGHTA; CDR2 reads FQGNSA. The CDR3 coding sequence is TGTGCCAGCAGCTTAGTCCCTCTTAAAGGTTCTAGCGGGAGGGTATACACAGATACGCAGTATTTT. Translation: CASSLVPLKGSSGRVYTDTQYF. The whole variable domain, filled in from reference TRBV7-2 and TRBJ2-3, reads GAGVSQSPSNKVTEKGKDVELRCDPISGHTALYWYRQSLGQGLEFLIYFQGNSAPDKSGLPSDRFSAERTGGSVSTLTIQRTQQEDSAVYLCASSLVPLKGSSGRVYTDTQYFGPGTRLTVL.

The chain is built from TRBV18 and TRBJ2-7; the D is unclear. Looked up from germline, CDR1 is KGHSH and CDR2 is LQKENI. The CDR3 is made up of 13 amino acids. The V end lost 1 base, the J end lost 5 bases, and 9 bases lay between the germline ends. Written as DNA, the CDR3 is TGTGCCAGCTCACCACTGGGCTACCACGAGCAGTACGTC. As protein: CASSPLGYHEQYV.

This clonotype turned up a few times. The J gene is TRBJ1-5, the V gene TRBV9, with 7 bases identical to TRBD1. Trimming at V came to 2 bases and at J to 4 bases, leaving 6 bases not matched to a gene. The CDR3 extends over 15 amino acids. CDR1 and CDR2 (germline): SGDLS, YYNGEE. The CDR3 nucleotides are TGTGCCAGCAGCGTTGGGACAGCAGATAATCAGCCCCAGCATTTT. It is translated as CASSVGTADNQPQHF.

V and J are TRBV5-1 and TRBJ2-1, with 9 bases matching TRBD2. The CDR3 runs to 16 residues. Germline assignment: CDR1 SGHRS and CDR2 YFSETQ. Germline trimming cut 4 bases from V and 0 bases from J; bases unmatched to any gene: 5. CDR3 bases: TGCGCCAGCAGCCCCCTTAGCGGGAGCTCCTACAATGAGCAGTTCTTC. It translates to CASSPLSGSSYNEQFF.

This clonotype has just a few counts. The J gene is TRBJ2-4, the V gene TRBV29-1; D may be TRBD1 or TRBD2 (6 bases each). V was cut by 6 bases and J by 3 bases, with 12 bases left in between. The CDR3 sequence is 13 residues long. Per germline, CDR1 SQVTM and CDR2 ANQGSEA. The DNA of the CDR3 is TGCAGCGTGGTACAGGGAGGCAAAAACATTCAGTACTTC. Translation gives CSVVQGGKNIQYF.

The chain couples TRBV5-1 to TRBJ2-3, with 7 bases aligning to TRBD2. Germline values: CDR1 SGHRS, CDR2 YFSETQ. V trimming: 2 bases; J trimming: 0 bases; junction bases outside the gene matches: 3. This CDR3 comprises 15 residues. The CDR3 spells CASSFQRGSTDTQYF. CDR3 nucleotides: TGCGCCAGCAGCTTTCAGCGGGGTAGCACAGATACGCAGTATTTT.

The chain employs TRBV7-3 and TRBJ2-1; 11 bases agree with TRBD2. This CDR3 spans 16 amino acids. The J segment lost 9 bases and the V segment lost 1 base, leaving 8 bases of the junction unmatched. Per the germline V gene, CDR1 is SGHTA and CDR2 is FQGTGA. The CDR3 is CASSLILAGGRGEQFF. The CDR3 DNA is TGTGCCAGCAGCTTAATTCTAGCGGGAGGCCGGGGTGAGCAGTTCTTC.

V is TRBV20-1 and J is TRBJ2-7; 11 positions match TRBD2. The germline CDR1 and CDR2 sequences are DFQATT and SNEGSKA (reference sequence). This CDR3 is 14 amino acids long. V was pared by 6 bases and J by 2 bases, with 6 bases of the junction left unmatched. Here the CDR3 DNA reads TGCAGTGCCGCCGGGACTAGCGGTACCTACGAGCAGTACTTC. Amino acids: CSAAGTSGTYEQYF.

The DNA for the CDR3 is TGTGCCAGCAGTGTTAGCGGTGCCGCAGATACGCAGTATTTT. It translates to CASSVSGAADTQYF. V is TRBV6-5 and J is TRBJ2-3, with a tentative D call TRBD2 (6 bases). The CDR3 totals 14 residues. Germline assignment: CDR1 MNHEY and CDR2 SVGAGI. The ends were cut back, 5 bases at V and 4 bases at J, with 13 bases in the middle.

V is TRBV27 and J is TRBJ2-5; either TRBD1 or TRBD2 may supply D (5 bases each). The germline CDR1 and CDR2 sequences are MNHEY and SMNVEV (reference sequence). The CDR3 runs 15 residues. V lost 6 bases and J 0 bases, leaving 14 bases between the germline ends. The CDR3 loop reads CASRLGPINQETQYF. The CDR3, as DNA: TGTGCCAGCAGGCTGGGACCAATTAACCAAGAGACCCAGTACTTC.

This clonotype was found a few times. The chain carries TRBV6-1 and TRBJ1-5, with D unresolved. The V and J ends lost 10 bases and 2 bases respectively, with 18 bases between them. The CDR3 sequence is 15 residues long. Germline V gene data show CDR1 as MNHNS and CDR2 as SASEGT. CDR3 sequence (DNA): TGTGCCACCATCGGACGGAGCATCGGCAATCAGCCCCAGCATTTT. Translating gives CATIGRSIGNQPQHF.

This clonotype was seen a few times. V and J are TRBV12-3 or TRBV12-4 and TRBJ2-5; perhaps TRBD2 as D (6 bases). This CDR3 region has 14 residues. Trimming removed 7 bases at V and 1 base at J, with 13 bases between. The CDR3 DNA is TGTGCCAGCAACCGGGAGCAAAGCCAAGAGACCCAGTACTTC. Residues: CASNREQSQETQYF.

The genes are TRBV7-2 and TRBJ2-3; TRBD1 matches at 8 bases. CDR3 size: 14 residues. The V gene's germline CDR1 is SGHTA and CDR2 FQGNSA. The ends lost 5 bases at V and 4 bases at J; junction bases unmatched: 5. The CDR3 region is CASSPDRGADTQYF. The DNA for the CDR3 is TGTGCCAGCAGCCCCGACAGGGGCGCAGATACGCAGTATTTT.

The CDR3 reads CASSYLTQELTEAFF. The DNA for the CDR3 is TGTGCCAGCAGTTACTTGACCCAGGAGCTTACCGAAGCTTTCTTT. This chain joins TRBV6-6 and TRBJ1-1; D remains unclear. Trimming took 1 base from V and 8 from J, leaving 17 bases between them. Germline V CDR1 and CDR2: MNHNY, SVGAGI (reference sequence). The CDR3 is made up of 15 amino acids.

The chain recombines TRBV27 with TRBJ1-4; possible D gene TRBD1, 5 bases. The CDR3 extends over 14 amino acids. Germline assignment: CDR1 MNHEY and CDR2 SMNVEV (reference sequence). V lost 6 bases and J lost 1, with 9 bases in between. The CDR3 here is CASREGQTNEKLFF. The CDR3 coding sequence is TGTGCCAGCAGAGAGGGGCAAACTAATGAAAAACTGTTTTTT.